These 14 T cell receptor beta chains were all obtained from the same sample, sequenced in a study of blood T cell repertoires in COVID-19. TCRdb's table, derived via immunoSEQ multiplex PCR, lists solely in-frame clones and lacks some. The data contain 150,000 to 200,000 clones, approximately 78% of them seen just once; the ten biggest clones take up approximately 10%. The sample comprised peripheral blood. All receptors come from a woman older than 75 with COVID-19, enrolled during active disease.

The J gene is TRBJ2-5, the V gene TRBV18; D uncertain. V shed 1 base and J shed 0 bases, with 6 bases lying between them. The CDR3 covers 14 residues. The germline V gene has CDR1 KGHSH and CDR2 LQKENI. CDR3 DNA: TGTGCCAGCTCACCACTGAGGTACCAAGAGACCCAGTACTTC. It translates to CASSPLRYQETQYF.

This rearrangement joins TRBV6-1 to TRBJ1-1; D possibly corresponds to TRBD1 (5 bases). The CDR3 has 15 residues. Per germline, CDR1 MNHNS and CDR2 SASEGT. The V gene lost 2 bases and the J gene lost 5 bases, with 15 bases spanning the gap. The CDR3 coding sequence is TGTGCCAGCAGTGAATATGCAGGGTTCGGGACTGAAGCTTTCTTT. It specifies CASSEYAGFGTEAFF.

J is TRBJ1-1 and V is TRBV6-2 or TRBV6-3, with D hard to call. The germline V and J ends were trimmed by 0 bases and 4 bases, with 12 bases remaining between them. Per germline, CDR1 MNHEY and CDR2 SVGEGT. The CDR3 has 15 amino acids. CDR3 nucleotide sequence: TGTGCCAGCAGTTACTCGATCGGGGTTAGCACTGAAGCTTTCTTT. Its translation: CASSYSIGVSTEAFF.

The V gene is TRBV5-1, the J gene TRBJ1-2; D remains unclear. The CDR3 is 14 amino acids. Germline V gene data show CDR1 as SGHRS and CDR2 as YFSETQ. V was pared by 1 base and J by 7 bases, with 14 bases between. The CDR3 nucleotides read TGCGCCAGCAGCTTGCTTGAGGGCGTAAGTGGCTACACCTTC. Its protein product is CASSLLEGVSGYTF. Looking up the rest from reference TRBV5-1 and TRBJ1-2 gives the full variable domain: KAGVTQTPRYLIKTRGQQVTLSCSPISGHRSVSWYQQTPGQGLQFLFEYFSETQRNKGNFPGRFSGRQFSNSRSEMNVSTLELGDSALYLCASSLLEGVSGYTFGSGTRLTVV.

The rearrangement links TRBV20-1 to TRBJ2-2, with 10 bases lining up with TRBD2. The junction had 9 bases not matched to a gene; V was cut back by 3 bases and J by 5 bases. Germline CDR1 and CDR2: DFQATT and SNEGSKA (reference sequence). The CDR3 runs to 16 residues. CDR3 sequence: CSASNPLAGETGELFF. The DNA of the CDR3 is TGCAGTGCTAGTAATCCCCTAGCGGGGGAAACCGGGGAGCTGTTTTTT.

J is TRBJ1-2 and V is TRBV5-1; TRBD1 matches at 7 bases. V shed 0 bases, J shed 2 bases, and the junction held 4 bases outside the gene matches. Per germline, CDR1 SGHRS and CDR2 YFSETQ. This CDR3 contains 15 residues. The CDR3 sequence is CASSLDGTANYGYTF. DNA for the CDR3: TGCGCCAGCAGCTTGGATGGGACAGCAAACTATGGCTACACCTTC.

The CDR3 here is CATSRVGTEAFF. The CDR3 DNA follows: TGTGCCACCAGCAGAGTCGGTACTGAAGCTTTCTTT. The V gene is TRBV15, the J gene TRBJ1-1; unclear D gene. The germline CDR1 and CDR2 sequences are LNHNV and YYDKDF (reference sequence). The length of the CDR3 is 12 residues. Trimming took 1 base from V and 5 from J, leaving 5 bases between them.

The sample holds a few counts of this clone. The chain joins TRBV6-1 to TRBJ1-3; D is ambiguous. Trimming removed 2 bases from V and 3 bases from J, with 8 bases in between. The CDR3 is 14 amino acids. CDR1 and CDR2 from the germline V gene are MNHNS and SASEGT. CDR3 sequence: CASSEWGGGNTIYF. In DNA form, the CDR3 reads TGTGCCAGCAGTGAATGGGGAGGTGGAAACACCATATATTTT.

This chain links TRBV28 with TRBJ2-7; 11 bases are a match to TRBD1. Losses at the gene ends were 6 bases for V and 4 bases for J; bases not matched to a gene: 14. The CDR3 consists of 17 residues. Looked up from germline, CDR1 is MDHEN and CDR2 is SYDVKM. The DNA of the CDR3 is TGTGCCAGCAGCCCCCGGACAGGGGGCCCTCCTGGGTACGAGCAGTACTTC. Translated: CASSPRTGGPPGYEQYF.

The chain has TRBV14 and TRBJ2-3, with 8 bases aligning to TRBD2. CDR1 and CDR2 from the germline V gene are SGHDN and FVKESK. The CDR3 has 17 amino acids. The junction had 7 bases not matched to a gene; V was cut back by 1 base and J by 1 base. The CDR3 is CASSQVRGGPGTDTQYF. Written as DNA, the CDR3 is TGTGCCAGCAGCCAAGTACGGGGGGGGCCGGGCACAGATACGCAGTATTTT.

This clone has only one observation. The chain joins TRBV30 to TRBJ2-7; 7 positions agree with TRBD2. J gave up 9 bases and V 0 bases, and 2 bases lay outside the gene matches. Germline V gene lookup returns CDR1 GTSNPN and CDR2 SVGIG (reference sequence). The CDR3 is 11 amino acids. CDR3 sequence: CAWSVGGGQYF. CDR3 in DNA: TGTGCCTGGAGTGTAGGCGGGGGGCAGTACTTC.

This sequence joins TRBV11-2 and TRBJ2-1, with TRBD2 matching 8 bases. Germline CDR1 and CDR2: SGHAT and FQNNGV. The V and J ends lost 1 base and 5 bases, in that order; junction bases with no gene match: 7. The CDR3 has 16 amino acids. CDR3 region: CASSLVSGVLHNEQFF. The CDR3, as DNA: TGTGCCAGCAGCTTAGTTAGCGGGGTTCTTCACAATGAGCAGTTCTTC.

The chain has TRBV28 and TRBJ2-1, with 10 positions matching TRBD1. This CDR3 has 16 residues. The V gene's germline CDR1 is MDHEN and CDR2 SYDVKM. V trimming: 1 base; J trimming: 7 bases; junction bases outside the gene matches: 7. CDR3 in amino acids: CASSLFPGTGVNEQFF. The CDR3 coding sequence is TGTGCCAGCAGTTTATTTCCCGGGACAGGGGTAAATGAGCAGTTCTTC.

The chain employs TRBV11-2 and TRBJ1-3; the D gene is possibly TRBD1 (5 bases). V gave up 5 bases and J gave up 7 bases, with 12 bases separating them. This CDR3 is built from 13 residues. Germline V CDR1 and CDR2: SGHAT, FQNNGV. In DNA, the CDR3 is TGTGCCAGCAGCCCTAGACAGAGGAACACCATATATTTT. Its protein product is CASSPRQRNTIYF.